This TCR beta chain was observed in a study of CD8 T cells in Susac syndrome. Study background: Patients with Susac syndrome had blood drawn and were at that point therapy-naive, on corticosteroids, or on intravenous immunoglobulin alone.

Trimming took off 0 bases at V and 0 bases at J, with 10 bases between the two ends. CDR3 size: 16 residues. CDR1 MNHEY and CDR2 SVGAGI come from the germline V gene. It was with random hexamers that roughly 0.5 to 1 ug RNA was reverse transcribed. TCRdb re-called the immunoSEQ multiplex PCR reads with MiXCR, one entry per CDR3 protein. Here the sample spans around 79,000 distinct CDR3 sequences, roughly 94% being singletons. The sequence derives from a human donor with Susac syndrome. The sequencing sample was made of CD8+ T cells from PBMCs. The genes are TRBV6-5 and TRBJ2-3, with a possible D match to TRBD1 (5 bases). Here the CDR3 reads CASSYSQGISTDTQYF. The CDR3 DNA follows: TGTGCCAGCAGTTACTCCCAGGGAATAAGCACAGATACGCAGTATTTT.